The entry below gives a single T cell receptor (beta chain) sequence along with its context. The antigen is not known. The trim removed 4 bases at V and 4 bases at J, leaving 6 bases unmatched. The germline CDR1 and CDR2 sequences are DFQATT and SNEGSKA (reference sequence). The CDR3 is 14 residues long. TCRdb used MiXCR to reprocess the 5' RACE reads, holding one entry per CDR3 protein. Of some 220,000 distinct CDR3 sequences in the sample, roughly 3% were seen once. This specimen belongs to a study of T cells after yellow fever vaccination. Study results and limitations: Highly abundant clonotypes carried over from the bulk population could end up in FACS-sorted repertoires as contaminants.

The receptor was isolated from a man aged 18-30 years who received the YFV17D yellow fever vaccine. Source: CD4+ T cells sorted from PBMCs, taken 10 days after the yellow fever booster vaccination. The chain is built from TRBV20-1 and TRBJ2-7, with 11 bases that match TRBD2. The DNA for the CDR3 is TGCAGTGCTAAAACTAGCGGGGGATTTTACGAGCAGTACTTC. As protein: CSAKTSGGFYEQYF.